This T cell receptor (beta chain) is drawn from a study of cytomegalovirus exposure and HLA in healthy donors. The protocol was immunoSEQ multiplex PCR, while the TCRdb copy is restricted to in-frame clones and leaves out a portion. This table holds 110,000 or so clones, more than 90% found once. CDR3 length: 16 residues. From germline, CDR1 is ENHRY and CDR2 SYGVKD. The V segment lost 1 base and the J segment 7 bases; nucleotides outside the gene matches: 13. The clonotype comes from a woman aged 18-35 years in good health and CMV-seronegative. The sample comprised PBMCs. The rearrangement uses TRBV10-3 and TRBJ2-7; 7 nucleotides align to TRBD1. DNA of the CDR3: TGTGCCATCAGTGAGTTACCTCTAACAGGGGCCGGGGAGCAGTACTTC. Protein: CAISELPLTGAGEQYF.